A single sample gave rise to the 15 T cell receptor beta chains below, sequenced in a study of Ad26.COV2.S vaccination and SARS-CoV-2 variants. This sample's treatment: around 19 received Ad26.COV2.S at low or high dose, single or two shots; about 5 received placebo; per-sample allocation not given. Samples analyzed were those drawn on day 63 after the first vaccine or placebo injection. The repertoire was sequenced with immunoSEQ multiplex PCR; TCRdb's copy has only in-frame clones and lacks some. The data contain about 240,000 clones, approximately 87% of them seen just once; the ten biggest clones take up roughly 10%. Sequenced material: peripheral blood, taken in a trial of Ad26.COV2.S vaccine versus placebo. The origin of the receptors is a person aged 18-65 years who received the Ad26.COV2.S COVID-19 vaccine or a placebo.

CDR3 nucleotides: TGTGCCACCAGTGAGGGGGGGGCAGGTTGGGCTGAAGCTTTCTTT. Translating it yields CATSEGGAGWAEAFF. The chain joins TRBV24-1 to TRBJ1-1; TRBD1 might be the D (6 bases). Germline V CDR1 and CDR2: KGHDR, SFDVKD. CDR3 length equals 15 residues. V dropped 4 bases and J dropped 6 bases, with 17 bases sitting between them.

The chain has TRBV27 and TRBJ2-1; the D is unclear. The CDR3 runs to 11 residues. Germline V gene data show CDR1 as MNHEY and CDR2 as SMNVEV (reference sequence). V shed 3 bases and J shed 15 bases, with 12 bases lying between them. CDR3 sequence: CASSFRAVTFF. As DNA, the CDR3 is TGTGCCAGCAGTTTTCGCGCAGTAACGTTCTTC.

This chain links TRBV13 with TRBJ2-1, with 12 bases aligning to TRBD2. CDR1 PRHDT and CDR2 FYEKMQ come from the germline V gene (reference sequence). The CDR3 sequence is 17 residues long. The V gene end was trimmed by 5 bases and the J gene end by 6 bases; junction bases not matched to a gene: 11. The DNA of the CDR3 is TGTGCCAGCAGCACCGATCAACTAGCGGGAGGACCCAATGAGCAGTTCTTC. Translation: CASSTDQLAGGPNEQFF.

The chain combines TRBV28 with TRBJ2-1, with 10 bases fitting TRBD2. CDR3 length: 15 residues. The germline gives CDR1 MDHEN, CDR2 SYDVKM. The trim removed 6 bases at V and 9 bases at J, leaving 11 bases unmatched. CDR3: CASRAGLAGVGEQFF. The CDR3 DNA reads as TGTGCCAGCAGGGCGGGGCTAGCGGGAGTGGGTGAGCAGTTCTTC.

This chain links TRBV28 with TRBJ2-7; 9 bases map to TRBD1. Germline CDR1 reads MDHEN; CDR2 reads SYDVKM. With 2 bases clipped from V and 3 bases from J, the junction kept 2 bases outside the gene matches. There are 14 residues in the CDR3. The CDR3 sequence: CASSLPTGGYEQYF. The CDR3 DNA is TGTGCCAGCAGTTTACCGACAGGGGGCTACGAGCAGTACTTC.

The chain combines TRBV7-2 with TRBJ2-6; D remains ambiguous. V gave up 5 bases and J gave up 4 bases, with 6 bases separating them. This CDR3 region has 13 residues. Germline loops: CDR1 SGHTA, CDR2 FQGNSA. The CDR3 is CASSRPGANVLTF. CDR3 DNA sequence: TGTGCCAGCAGCCGCCCCGGGGCCAACGTCCTGACTTTC.

This rearrangement joins TRBV4-1 to TRBJ1-6, with D possibly matching TRBD1 (6 bases). The CDR3 sequence is 14 residues long. Germline V gene lookup returns CDR1 MGHRA and CDR2 YSYEKL. The germline V and J ends were trimmed by 3 bases and 8 bases, with 11 bases remaining between them. The CDR3 nucleotides are TGCGCCAGCAGCCAGTACAGGGAGGATTCACCCCTCCACTTT. It encodes CASSQYREDSPLHF.

J is TRBJ2-1 and V is TRBV4-3; 14 nucleotides align to TRBD2. The V segment lost 0 bases and the J segment 9 bases; nucleotides outside the gene matches: 7. The V gene's germline CDR1 is LGHNA and CDR2 YSLEER. This CDR3 has 17 amino acids. CDR3 sequence: CASSQEWGLAGVGEQFF. For the CDR3, the DNA is TGCGCCAGCAGCCAAGAGTGGGGACTAGCGGGAGTGGGTGAGCAGTTCTTC.

The chain carries TRBV2 and TRBJ2-2; 10 bases are shared with TRBD1. The ends lost 2 bases at V and 3 bases at J; junction bases unmatched: 6. The CDR3 spans 17 residues. Germline CDR1 SNHLY, CDR2 FYNNEI. CDR3 in amino acids: CASSESGQGGDTGELFF. The CDR3 DNA reads TGTGCCAGCAGTGAATCCGGACAGGGGGGGGACACCGGGGAGCTGTTTTTT.

The chain employs TRBV7-9 and TRBJ2-2; possibly TRBD2 for D (6 bases). The germline CDR1 and CDR2 sequences are SEHNR and FQNEAQ (reference sequence). V gave up 3 bases and J gave up 0 bases, with 14 bases separating them. The length of the CDR3 is 17 residues. The CDR3 sequence: CASSLGGRSSNTGELFF. The CDR3 bases are TGTGCCAGCAGCTTGGGTGGGAGGAGTTCGAACACCGGGGAGCTGTTTTTT.

This chain connects TRBV10-3 to TRBJ2-1, with 7 bases matching TRBD2. This CDR3 contains 14 residues. Germline CDR1 and CDR2: ENHRY and SYGVKD. The junction had 6 bases not matched to a gene; V was cut back by 4 bases and J by 6 bases. The CDR3 region is CAISAGTTANEQFF. The CDR3 region has the DNA TGTGCCATCAGTGCCGGGACTACCGCCAATGAGCAGTTCTTC.

This clone appeared a single time. The V gene is TRBV28, the J gene TRBJ2-5; TRBD2 matches 12 bases. The CDR3 sequence is 15 residues long. CDR1 and CDR2 from the germline V gene are MDHEN and SYDVKM. J lost 4 bases, V lost 6 bases, and 6 bases had no gene match. CDR3: CASRNGLAGPETQYF. The CDR3 bases are TGTGCCAGCAGAAACGGACTAGCGGGACCAGAGACCCAGTACTTC.

As for this clone: Other DNA variants within this sample encode the same CDR3. V is TRBV24-1 and J is TRBJ2-6; tentatively, D is TRBD1 or TRBD2 (6 bases each). V lost 4 bases and J 2 bases, leaving 8 bases between the germline ends. Germline V gives CDR1 KGHDR, CDR2 SFDVKD. The CDR3 is 15 amino acids. CDR3 residues: CATSEGGAGANVLTF. The CDR3 DNA reads as TGTGCCACCAGTGAGGGGGGCGCTGGGGCCAACGTCCTGACTTTC.

V usage is TRBV29-1 and J usage is TRBJ2-5, with D tentatively TRBD1 or TRBD2 (6 bases each). Germline CDR1 and CDR2: SQVTM and ANQGSEA. Trimming left V 5 bases short and J 5 bases short, with 12 bases between. This CDR3 has 12 amino acids. DNA of the CDR3: TGCAGCGTTCATGGGGGGCCGGAGACCCAGTACTTC. As protein: CSVHGGPETQYF.

This clone occurred once. The rearrangement links TRBV6-5 to TRBJ1-2; weak D call: TRBD1 (6 bases). The V end was cut by 3 bases, the J end by 5 bases, with 10 bases between. The CDR3 totals 13 residues. The germline CDR1 and CDR2 sequences are MNHEY and SVGAGI. CDR3 nucleotides: TGTGCCAGCAGTTATTTACAGGGTTATGGCTACACCTTC. Translating it yields CASSYLQGYGYTF.